These T cell receptor beta chains were read from a single sample in a study of cytomegalovirus exposure and HLA in healthy donors. Produced via immunoSEQ multiplex PCR; TCRdb's table is partial and in-frame only. Of around 93,000 clones in the sample, just under 80% were seen once. The sample was PBMCs. These receptors all stem from a woman between 40 and 50 years old in good health and CMV-seronegative. The CDR3 runs from the conserved cysteine through the conserved F or W. A D gene is named only where the DNA matches it firmly. Clone size appears in some rows only: once, few, many, or a class for an expanded clone.

abundance,v_gene,d_gene,j_gene,CDR3aa,CDR3nt
few,TRBV21-1,.,TRBJ1-1,CASSKVMERGAFF,TGTGCCAGCAGCAAAGTAATGGAAAGGGGAGCTTTCTTT
.,TRBV10-2,TRBD2,TRBJ2-3,CASSPTSGASTDTQYF,TGCGCCAGCAGTCCGACTAGCGGAGCTAGCACAGATACGCAGTATTTT
.,TRBV6-5,TRBD1,TRBJ1-6,CASRRTGGGRSPLHF,TGTGCCAGCAGGCGCACAGGGGGCGGCCGTTCACCCCTCCACTTT
once,TRBV7-9,TRBD1,TRBJ1-5,CASSLGQGNQPQHF,TGTGCCAGCAGCTTGGGACAGGGGAATCAGCCCCAGCATTTT
few,TRBV27,TRBD2,TRBJ2-7,CASSLASGPSYEQYF,TGTGCCAGCAGTCTTGCTAGCGGCCCCTCCTACGAGCAGTACTTC
.,TRBV5-1,.,TRBJ2-1,CASSLEGRVNEQFF,TGCGCCAGCAGCTTGGAGGGCAGGGTGAATGAGCAGTTCTTC
few,TRBV28,.,TRBJ1-5,CASSSSPQLVLPQHF,TGTGCCAGCAGTTCCTCTCCCCAACTCGTACTGCCCCAGCATTTT
.,TRBV7-9,.,TRBJ1-4,CASSSRQYEKLFF,TGTGCCAGCAGCTCTAGACAGTATGAAAAACTGTTTTTT
.,TRBV4-3,.,TRBJ2-2,CASSRDGDTSNTGELFF,TGCGCCAGCAGCCGCGACGGGGACACTTCGAACACCGGGGAGCTGTTTTTT
.,TRBV29-1,.,TRBJ2-4,CSVGDKKNIQYF,TGCAGCGTTGGGGACAAGAAAAACATTCAGTACTTC
few,TRBV5-6,TRBD1,TRBJ1-3,CASSLGQGTRGNTIYF,TGTGCCAGCAGCTTGGGACAGGGAACAAGAGGAAACACCATATATTTT
.,TRBV2,TRBD1,TRBJ1-2,CASSETGDGGYTF,TGTGCCAGCAGTGAAACAGGGGATGGTGGCTACACCTTC
.,TRBV27,TRBD1,TRBJ2-5,CASSPRQGGETQYF,TGTGCCAGCAGTCCACGACAGGGCGGCGAGACCCAGTACTTC
once,TRBV19,TRBD2,TRBJ2-3,CASSRGTSGITDTQYF,TGTGCCAGTAGTCGCGGGACTAGCGGGATCACAGATACGCAGTATTTT
few,TRBV30,.,TRBJ1-5,CAWTPQGNQPQHF,TGTGCCTGGACCCCTCAGGGCAATCAGCCCCAGCATTTT
.,TRBV9,TRBD1,TRBJ1-4,CASSLRGRGNEKLFF,TGTGCCAGCAGCTTAAGGGGGCGCGGTAATGAAAAACTGTTTTTT
.,TRBV5-1,TRBD2,TRBJ2-7,CASSPASGHEQYF,TGCGCCAGCAGCCCGGCTAGCGGTCACGAGCAGTACTTC
few,TRBV7-3,.,TRBJ2-2,CASSMNTGELFF,TGTGCCAGCTCCATGAACACCGGGGAGCTGTTTTTT
.,TRBV6-1,TRBD1,TRBJ2-5,CASSGGTGWETQYF,TGTGCCAGCAGTGGAGGGACAGGGTGGGAGACCCAGTACTTC
once,TRBV28,.,TRBJ1-3,CASRPTVLIAGNTIYF,TGTGCCAGCAGGCCGACAGTTTTAATTGCTGGAAACACCATATATTTT
.,TRBV18,TRBD2,TRBJ2-1,CASSPPGSGREYNEQFF,TGTGCCAGCTCACCCCCCGGTAGCGGGAGGGAGTACAATGAGCAGTTCTTC
.,TRBV7-3,TRBD1,TRBJ1-6,CASSRQGGNSPLHF,TGTGCCAGCAGCAGACAGGGCGGCAATTCACCCCTCCACTTT
once,TRBV5-1,TRBD1,TRBJ1-1,CASSLRQGNMNTEAFF,TGCGCCAGCAGCCTCCGACAGGGGAATATGAACACTGAAGCTTTCTTT
.,TRBV5-6,.,TRBJ2-1,CASTSPVPASYNEQFF,TGTGCCAGCACCTCCCCGGTCCCTGCCTCCTACAATGAGCAGTTCTTC
.,TRBV7-2,.,TRBJ1-5,CASSPGAVNSNQPQHF,TGTGCCAGCAGCCCTGGGGCGGTCAATAGCAATCAGCCCCAGCATTTT
few,TRBV28,TRBD1,TRBJ1-1,CASSPQTGMLGTEAFF,TGTGCCAGCAGTCCCCAGACAGGGATGCTCGGCACTGAAGCTTTCTTT
few,TRBV5-4,.,TRBJ1-2,CASSLDGTGYTF,TGTGCCAGCAGCTTGGATGGCACTGGCTACACCTTC
.,TRBV13,TRBD1,TRBJ1-1,CATSNRGGAEAFF,TGTGCCACTTCGAACAGGGGAGGCGCTGAAGCTTTCTTT